Reported below is one T cell receptor (beta chain). Trimming took off 7 bases at V and 6 bases at J, with 19 bases between the two ends. This CDR3 comprises 14 residues. Germline V CDR1 and CDR2: PRHDT, FYEKMQ (reference sequence). TCRdb redid the calling of the 5' RACE reads with MiXCR, one entry per CDR3 protein. The profile covers about 60,000 distinct CDR3 sequences, with 25% to 35% appearing a single time and around 2.5% taken by the ten largest. The sample comprised tumor-infiltrating naive CD4+ T cells sorted from the breast tumor. Sample subset: naive CD4+ T cells, CD4+CD45RA+CD25-. This receptor was obtained from a female donor with breast cancer. The chain employs TRBV13 and TRBJ2-7; weak D call: TRBD2 (6 bases). Written as DNA, the CDR3 is TGTGCCAGCACCTCCCCGGGACTTCCATTCGAGCAGTACTTC. This translates into CASTSPGLPFEQYF.